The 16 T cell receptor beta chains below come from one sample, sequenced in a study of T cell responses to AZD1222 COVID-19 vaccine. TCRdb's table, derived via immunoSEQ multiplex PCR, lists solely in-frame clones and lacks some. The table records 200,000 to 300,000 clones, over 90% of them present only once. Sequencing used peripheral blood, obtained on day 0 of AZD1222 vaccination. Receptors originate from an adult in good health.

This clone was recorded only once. The CDR3 coding sequence is TGTGCCAGCAGTGTACTAGCGGGCACCGGGGAGCTGTTTTTT. Its protein product is CASSVLAGTGELFF. This chain connects TRBV2 to TRBJ2-2; 9 bases match TRBD2. Per the germline V gene, CDR1 is SNHLY and CDR2 is FYNNEI. Germline trimming cut 4 bases from V and 4 bases from J; bases unmatched to any gene: 1. The CDR3 is 14 residues long.

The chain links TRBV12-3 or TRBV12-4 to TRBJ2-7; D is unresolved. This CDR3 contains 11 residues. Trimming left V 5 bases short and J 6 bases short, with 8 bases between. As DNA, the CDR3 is TGTGCCAGCAGTGGGGTCAGCGAGCAGTACTTC. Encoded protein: CASSGVSEQYF.

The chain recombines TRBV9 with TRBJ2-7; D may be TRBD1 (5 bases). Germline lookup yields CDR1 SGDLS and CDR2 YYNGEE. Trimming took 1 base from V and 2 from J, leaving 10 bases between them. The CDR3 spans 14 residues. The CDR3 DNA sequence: TGTGCCAGCAGCGTAACCCCAGGGACCTACGAGCAGTACTTC. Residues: CASSVTPGTYEQYF.

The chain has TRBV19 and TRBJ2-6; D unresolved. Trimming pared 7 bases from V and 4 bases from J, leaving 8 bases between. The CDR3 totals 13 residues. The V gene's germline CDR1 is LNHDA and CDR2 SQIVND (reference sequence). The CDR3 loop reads CASTLMGANVLTF. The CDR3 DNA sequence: TGTGCCAGTACCCTTATGGGGGCCAACGTCCTGACTTTC. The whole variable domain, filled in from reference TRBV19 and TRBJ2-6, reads DGGITQSPKYLFRKEGQNVTLSCEQNLNHDAMYWYRQDPGQGLRLIYYSQIVNDFQKGDIAEGYSVSREKKESFPLTVTSAQKNPTAFYLCASTLMGANVLTFGAGSRLTVL.

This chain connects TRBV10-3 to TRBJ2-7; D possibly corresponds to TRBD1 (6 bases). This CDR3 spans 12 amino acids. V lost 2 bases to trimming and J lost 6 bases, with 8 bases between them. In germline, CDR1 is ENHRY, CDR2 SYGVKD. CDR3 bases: TGTGCCATCAGTGAGGTGACAGGCGAGCAGTACTTC. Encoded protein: CAISEVTGEQYF.

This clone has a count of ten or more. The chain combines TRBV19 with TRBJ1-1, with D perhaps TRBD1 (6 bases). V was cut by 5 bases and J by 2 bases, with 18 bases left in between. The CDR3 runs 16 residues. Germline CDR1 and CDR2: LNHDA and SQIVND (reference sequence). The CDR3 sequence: CASSPGAGGLNTEAFF. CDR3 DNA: TGTGCCAGTAGTCCGGGGGCAGGAGGCCTAAACACTGAAGCTTTCTTT.

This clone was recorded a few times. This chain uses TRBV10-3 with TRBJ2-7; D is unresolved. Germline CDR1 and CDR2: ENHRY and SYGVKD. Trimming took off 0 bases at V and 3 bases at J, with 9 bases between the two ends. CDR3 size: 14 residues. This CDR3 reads CAISESTGGYEQYF. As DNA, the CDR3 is TGTGCCATCAGTGAGTCAACGGGTGGCTACGAGCAGTACTTC.

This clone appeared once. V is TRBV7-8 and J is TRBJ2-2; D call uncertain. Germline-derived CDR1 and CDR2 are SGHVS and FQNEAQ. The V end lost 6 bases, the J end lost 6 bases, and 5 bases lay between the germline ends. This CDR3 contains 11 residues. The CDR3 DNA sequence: TGTGCCAGCAGTCGGCCCGGGGAGCTGTTTTTT. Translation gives CASSRPGELFF.

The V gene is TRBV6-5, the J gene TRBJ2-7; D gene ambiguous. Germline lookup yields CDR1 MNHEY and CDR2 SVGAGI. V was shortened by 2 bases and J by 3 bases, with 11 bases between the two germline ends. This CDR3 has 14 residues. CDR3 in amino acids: CASSYAPGDYEQYF. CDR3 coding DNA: TGTGCCAGCAGTTACGCTCCAGGAGACTACGAGCAGTACTTC.

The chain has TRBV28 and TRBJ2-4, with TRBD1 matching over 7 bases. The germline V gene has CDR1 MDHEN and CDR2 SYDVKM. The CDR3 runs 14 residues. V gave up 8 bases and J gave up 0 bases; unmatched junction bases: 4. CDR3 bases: TGTGCCAGCCGGGACAGTCTAGCCAAAAACATTCAGTACTTC. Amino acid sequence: CASRDSLAKNIQYF.

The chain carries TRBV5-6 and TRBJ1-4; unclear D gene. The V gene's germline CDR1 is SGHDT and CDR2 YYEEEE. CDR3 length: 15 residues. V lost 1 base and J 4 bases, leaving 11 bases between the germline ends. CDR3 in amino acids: CASSLKDSLNEKLFF. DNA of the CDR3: TGTGCCAGCAGCTTGAAGGACTCTCTTAATGAAAAACTGTTTTTT.

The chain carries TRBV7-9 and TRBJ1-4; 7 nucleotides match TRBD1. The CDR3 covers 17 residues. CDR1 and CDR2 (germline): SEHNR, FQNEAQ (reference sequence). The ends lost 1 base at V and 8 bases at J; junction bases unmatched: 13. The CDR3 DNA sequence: TGTGCCAGCAGCTTAGGGGAAGGGGGCTCCCCTGGGGAAAAACTGTTTTTT. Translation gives CASSLGEGGSPGEKLFF.

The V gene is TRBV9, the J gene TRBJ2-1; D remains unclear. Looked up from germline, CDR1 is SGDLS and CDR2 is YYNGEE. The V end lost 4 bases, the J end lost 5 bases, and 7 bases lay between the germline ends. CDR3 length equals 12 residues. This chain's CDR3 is CASSLSHNEQFF. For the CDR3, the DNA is TGTGCCAGCAGCCTTTCCCACAATGAGCAGTTCTTC.

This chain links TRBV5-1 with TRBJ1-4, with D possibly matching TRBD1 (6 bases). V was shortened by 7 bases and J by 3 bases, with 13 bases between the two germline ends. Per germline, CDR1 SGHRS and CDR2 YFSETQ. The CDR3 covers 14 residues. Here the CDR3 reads CASRQGTSNEKLFF. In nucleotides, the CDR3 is TGCGCCAGCCGCCAGGGGACTTCTAATGAAAAACTGTTTTTT.

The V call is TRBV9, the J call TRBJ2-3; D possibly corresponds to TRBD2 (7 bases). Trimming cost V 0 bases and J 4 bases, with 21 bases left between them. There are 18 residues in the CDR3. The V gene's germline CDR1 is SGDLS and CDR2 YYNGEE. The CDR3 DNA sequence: TGTGCCAGCAGCGTAGAGTCGGGGACTAACCCAGGGGCAGATACGCAGTATTTT. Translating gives CASSVESGTNPGADTQYF.

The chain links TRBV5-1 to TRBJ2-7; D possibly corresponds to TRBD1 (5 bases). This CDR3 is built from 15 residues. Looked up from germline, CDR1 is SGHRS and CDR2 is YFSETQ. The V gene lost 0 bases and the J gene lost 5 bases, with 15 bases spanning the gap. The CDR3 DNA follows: TGCGCCAGCAGCTTGGCCGGGTCAGGGCAACACGAGCAGTACTTC. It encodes CASSLAGSGQHEQYF.